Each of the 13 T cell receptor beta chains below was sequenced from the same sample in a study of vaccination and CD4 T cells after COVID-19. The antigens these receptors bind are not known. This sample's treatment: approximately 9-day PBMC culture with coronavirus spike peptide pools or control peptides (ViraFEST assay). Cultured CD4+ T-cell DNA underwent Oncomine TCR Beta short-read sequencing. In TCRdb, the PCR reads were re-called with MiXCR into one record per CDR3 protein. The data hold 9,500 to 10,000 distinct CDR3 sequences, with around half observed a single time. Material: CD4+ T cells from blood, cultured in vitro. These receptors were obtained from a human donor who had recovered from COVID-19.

CDR3 DNA: TGTGCCTGGATAATCTCGGGAGGGAACGAGCAGTACTTC. Its translation: CAWIISGGNEQYF. V usage is TRBV30 and J usage is TRBJ2-7; 8 bases map to TRBD2. With 4 bases clipped from V and 5 bases from J, the junction kept 7 bases outside the gene matches. Germline CDR1 reads GTSNPN; CDR2 reads SVGIG (reference sequence). This CDR3 is built from 13 residues.

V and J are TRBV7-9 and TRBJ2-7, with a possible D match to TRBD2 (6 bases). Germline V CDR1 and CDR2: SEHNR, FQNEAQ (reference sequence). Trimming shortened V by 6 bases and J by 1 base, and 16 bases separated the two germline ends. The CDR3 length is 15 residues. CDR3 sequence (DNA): TGTGCCAGCAGTTCCTATCCCGGGACTTCCTACGAGCAGTACTTC. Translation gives CASSSYPGTSYEQYF.

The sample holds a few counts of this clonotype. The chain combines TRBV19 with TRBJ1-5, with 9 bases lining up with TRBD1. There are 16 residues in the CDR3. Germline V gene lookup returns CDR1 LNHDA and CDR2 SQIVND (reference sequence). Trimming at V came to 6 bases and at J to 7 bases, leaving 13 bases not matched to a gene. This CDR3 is CASRPLTGQGRQPQHF. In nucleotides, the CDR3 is TGTGCCAGTAGGCCATTAACCGGACAGGGGCGGCAGCCCCAGCATTTT. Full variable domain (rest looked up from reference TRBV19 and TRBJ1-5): DGGITQSPKYLFRKEGQNVTLSCEQNLNHDAMYWYRQDPGQGLRLIYYSQIVNDFQKGDIAEGYSVSREKKESFPLTVTSAQKNPTAFYLCASRPLTGQGRQPQHFGDGTRLSIL.

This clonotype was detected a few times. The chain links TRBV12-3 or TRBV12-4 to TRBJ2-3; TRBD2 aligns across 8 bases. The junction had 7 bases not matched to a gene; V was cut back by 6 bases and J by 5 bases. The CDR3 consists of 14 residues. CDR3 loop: CASRAGGLGDTQYF. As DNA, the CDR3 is TGTGCCAGCAGGGCGGGGGGATTGGGAGATACGCAGTATTTT.

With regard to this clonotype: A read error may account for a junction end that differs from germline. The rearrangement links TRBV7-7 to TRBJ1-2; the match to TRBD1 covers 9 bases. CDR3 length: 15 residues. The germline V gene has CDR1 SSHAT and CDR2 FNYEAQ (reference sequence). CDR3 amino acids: CASSSTGGGYYGYTF. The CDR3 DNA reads TGTGCTAGCAGCTCGACAGGGGGAGGCTACTATGGCTACACCTTC.

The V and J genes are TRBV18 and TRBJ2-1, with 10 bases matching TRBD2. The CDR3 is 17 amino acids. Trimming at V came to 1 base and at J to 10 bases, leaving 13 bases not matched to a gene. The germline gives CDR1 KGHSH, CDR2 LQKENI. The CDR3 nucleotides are TGTGCCAGCTCACCACGGTTGTCTAGCGGGGGCCCCAAAGAGCAGTTCTTC. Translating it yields CASSPRLSSGGPKEQFF.

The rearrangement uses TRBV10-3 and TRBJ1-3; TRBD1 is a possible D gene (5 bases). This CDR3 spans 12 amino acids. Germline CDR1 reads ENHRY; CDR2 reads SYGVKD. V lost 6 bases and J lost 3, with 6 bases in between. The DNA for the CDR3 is TGTGCCATCAGCGGGGGTGGAAACACCATATATTTT. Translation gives CAISGGGNTIYF.

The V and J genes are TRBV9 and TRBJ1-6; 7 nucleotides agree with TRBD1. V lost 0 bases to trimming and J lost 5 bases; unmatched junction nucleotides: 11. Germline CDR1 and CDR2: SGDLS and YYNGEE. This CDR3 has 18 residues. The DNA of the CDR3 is TGTGCCAGCAGCGTAGCCAATACAGGGGCTCGGGATAATTCACCCCTCCACTTT. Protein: CASSVANTGARDNSPLHF.

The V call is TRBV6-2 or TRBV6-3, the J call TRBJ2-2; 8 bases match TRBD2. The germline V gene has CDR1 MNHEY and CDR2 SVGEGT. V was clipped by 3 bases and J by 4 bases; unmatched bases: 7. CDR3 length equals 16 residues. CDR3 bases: TGTGCCAGCAGTTATCACGCGGCGGGGGGCACCGGGGAGCTGTTTTTT. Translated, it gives CASSYHAAGGTGELFF.

CDR3 residues: CASSSPGQPNTEAFF. Here the CDR3 DNA reads TGCGCCAGCAGCTCTCCGGGACAGCCGAACACTGAAGCTTTCTTT. The chain is built from TRBV5-1 and TRBJ1-1, with TRBD1 matching 7 bases. Germline-derived CDR1 and CDR2 are SGHRS and YFSETQ. This CDR3 contains 15 residues. J gave up 1 base and V 3 bases, and 6 bases lay outside the gene matches.

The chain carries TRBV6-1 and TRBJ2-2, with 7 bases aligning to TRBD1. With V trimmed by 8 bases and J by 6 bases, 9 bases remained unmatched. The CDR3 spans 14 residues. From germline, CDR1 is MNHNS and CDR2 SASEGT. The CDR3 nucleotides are TGTGCCAGCCCGGGGACAGCTCTAGCCGGGGAGCTGTTTTTT. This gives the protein CASPGTALAGELFF.

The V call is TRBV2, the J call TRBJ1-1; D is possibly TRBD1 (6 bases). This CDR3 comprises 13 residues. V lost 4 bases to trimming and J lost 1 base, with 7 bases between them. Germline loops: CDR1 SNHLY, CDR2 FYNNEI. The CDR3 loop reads CASSGTANTEAFF. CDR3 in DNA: TGTGCCAGCAGTGGGACAGCGAACACTGAAGCTTTCTTT.

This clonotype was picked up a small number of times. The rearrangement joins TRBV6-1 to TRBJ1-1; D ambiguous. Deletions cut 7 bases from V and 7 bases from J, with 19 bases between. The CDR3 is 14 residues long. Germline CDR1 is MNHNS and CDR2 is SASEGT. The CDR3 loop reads CASTRHALGIEAFF. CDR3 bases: TGTGCCAGCACCCGACACGCTCTGGGTATTGAAGCTTTCTTT.